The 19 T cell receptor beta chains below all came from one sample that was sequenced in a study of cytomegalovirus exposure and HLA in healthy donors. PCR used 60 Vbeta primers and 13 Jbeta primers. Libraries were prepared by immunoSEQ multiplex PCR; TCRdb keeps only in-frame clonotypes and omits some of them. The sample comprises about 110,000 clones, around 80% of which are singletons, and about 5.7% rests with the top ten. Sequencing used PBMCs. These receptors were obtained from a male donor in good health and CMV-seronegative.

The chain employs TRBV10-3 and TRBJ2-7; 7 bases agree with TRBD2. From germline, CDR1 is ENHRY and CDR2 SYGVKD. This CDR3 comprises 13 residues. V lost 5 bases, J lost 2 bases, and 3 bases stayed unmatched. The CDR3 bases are TGTGCCATCAGTAAAGCGGGAACCTACGAGCAGTACTTC. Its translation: CAISKAGTYEQYF.

The CDR3 here is CASSLKRVETQYF. The CDR3 nucleotides are TGTGCCAGCAGCTTAAAGAGAGTGGAGACCCAGTACTTC. This chain connects TRBV7-9 to TRBJ2-5; D is unresolved. CDR3 length equals 13 residues. The V end was cut by 2 bases, the J end by 5 bases, with 9 bases between. Germline-derived CDR1 and CDR2 are SEHNR and FQNEAQ (reference sequence). The variable domain in full, completed from reference TRBV7-9 and TRBJ2-5, reads DTGVSQNPRHKITKRGQNVTFRCDPISEHNRLYWYRQTLGQGPEFLTYFQNEAQLEKSRLLSDRFSAERPKGSFSTLEIQRTEQGDSAMYLCASSLKRVETQYFGPGTRLLVL.

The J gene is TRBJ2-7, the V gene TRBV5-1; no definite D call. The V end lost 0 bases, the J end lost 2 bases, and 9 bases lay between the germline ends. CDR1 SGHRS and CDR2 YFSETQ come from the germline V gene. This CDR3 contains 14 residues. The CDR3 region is CASSLDATTYEQYF. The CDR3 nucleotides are TGCGCCAGCAGCTTGGACGCGACAACCTACGAGCAGTACTTC.

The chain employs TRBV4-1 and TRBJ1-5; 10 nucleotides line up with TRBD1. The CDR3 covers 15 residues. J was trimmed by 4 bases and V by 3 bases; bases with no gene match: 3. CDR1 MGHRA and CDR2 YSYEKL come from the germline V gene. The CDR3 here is CASSQGQGINQPQHF. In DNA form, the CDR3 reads TGCGCCAGCAGCCAGGGACAGGGGATAAATCAGCCCCAGCATTTT.

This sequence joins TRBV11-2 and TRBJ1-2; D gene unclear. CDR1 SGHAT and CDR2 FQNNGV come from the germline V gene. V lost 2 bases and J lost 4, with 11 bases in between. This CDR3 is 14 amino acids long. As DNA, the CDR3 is TGTGCCAGCAGCTTATCGGAGGGCCTCTATGGCTACACCTTC. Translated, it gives CASSLSEGLYGYTF.

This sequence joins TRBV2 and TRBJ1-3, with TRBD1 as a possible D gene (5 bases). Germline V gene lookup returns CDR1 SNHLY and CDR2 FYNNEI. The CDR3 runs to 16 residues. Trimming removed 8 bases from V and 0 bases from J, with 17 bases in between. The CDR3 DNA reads TGTGCCAGCTCGGGGCGGGGCCGATTCTCTGGAAACACCATATATTTT. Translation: CASSGRGRFSGNTIYF.

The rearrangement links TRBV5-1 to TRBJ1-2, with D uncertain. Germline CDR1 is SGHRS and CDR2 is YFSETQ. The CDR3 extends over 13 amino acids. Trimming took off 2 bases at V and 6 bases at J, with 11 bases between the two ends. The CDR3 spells CASSFAAEDGYTF. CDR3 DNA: TGCGCCAGCAGCTTCGCAGCCGAGGATGGCTACACCTTC.

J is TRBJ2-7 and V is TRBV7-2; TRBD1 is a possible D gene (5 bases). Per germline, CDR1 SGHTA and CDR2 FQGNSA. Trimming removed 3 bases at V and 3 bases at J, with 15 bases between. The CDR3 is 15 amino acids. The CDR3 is CASSFASGARYEQYF. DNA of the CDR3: TGTGCCAGCAGCTTCGCAAGTGGGGCGCGCTACGAGCAGTACTTC.

The CDR3 reads CASSRAGDTEAFF. CDR3 bases: TGTGCCAGCAGCCGTGCGGGGGACACTGAAGCTTTCTTT. The rearrangement uses TRBV11-3 and TRBJ1-1; possible D gene TRBD1, 5 bases. The CDR3 runs to 13 residues. Trimming took off 5 bases at V and 3 bases at J, with 10 bases between the two ends. Germline CDR1 and CDR2: SGHNT and YENEEA.

The CDR3 is CASSLGGSFRDTQYF. The CDR3 bases are TGTGCCAGCAGCTTAGGCGGGAGCTTCAGAGATACGCAGTATTTT. The V gene is TRBV7-3, the J gene TRBJ2-3, with 7 bases aligning to TRBD2. Looked up from germline, CDR1 is SGHTA and CDR2 is FQGTGA. Losses at the gene ends were 2 bases for V and 5 bases for J; bases not matched to a gene: 7. The CDR3 is 15 amino acids.

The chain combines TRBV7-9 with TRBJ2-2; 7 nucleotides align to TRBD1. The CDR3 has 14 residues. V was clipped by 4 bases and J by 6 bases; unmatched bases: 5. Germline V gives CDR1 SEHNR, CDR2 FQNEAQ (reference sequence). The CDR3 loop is CASSSQGRAGELFF. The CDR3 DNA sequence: TGTGCCAGCAGCTCACAGGGGCGGGCCGGGGAGCTGTTTTTT.

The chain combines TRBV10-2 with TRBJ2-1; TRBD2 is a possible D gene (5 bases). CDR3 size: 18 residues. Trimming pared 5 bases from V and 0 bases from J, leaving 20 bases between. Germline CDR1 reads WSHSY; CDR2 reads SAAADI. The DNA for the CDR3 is TGCGCCAGCAGTCCCCCGGACTTGCGGGTGGTCTCCTACAATGAGCAGTTCTTC. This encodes CASSPPDLRVVSYNEQFF.

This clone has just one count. CDR3 in amino acids: CASSLASGRADTQYF. In nucleotides, the CDR3 is TGTGCCAGCAGCTTGGCTAGCGGGAGAGCAGATACGCAGTATTTT. The V gene is TRBV5-4, the J gene TRBJ2-3; 10 bases line up with TRBD2. This CDR3 has 15 residues. Germline V gene sequence: CDR1 SGHNT, CDR2 YYREEE (reference sequence). With 0 bases clipped from V and 4 bases from J, the junction kept 2 bases outside the gene matches.

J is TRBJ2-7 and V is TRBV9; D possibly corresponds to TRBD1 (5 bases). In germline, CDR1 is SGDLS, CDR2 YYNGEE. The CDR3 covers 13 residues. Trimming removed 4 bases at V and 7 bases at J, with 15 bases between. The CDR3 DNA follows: TGTGCCAGCAGCTCCGCCTCAGGGTTGGAGCAGTACTTC. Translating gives CASSSASGLEQYF.

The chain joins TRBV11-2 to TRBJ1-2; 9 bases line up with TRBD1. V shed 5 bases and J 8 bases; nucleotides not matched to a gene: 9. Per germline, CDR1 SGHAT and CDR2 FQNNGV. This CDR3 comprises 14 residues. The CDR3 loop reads CASSQDRGSGGYTF. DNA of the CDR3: TGTGCCAGCAGCCAAGACAGGGGGTCGGGCGGCTACACCTTC.

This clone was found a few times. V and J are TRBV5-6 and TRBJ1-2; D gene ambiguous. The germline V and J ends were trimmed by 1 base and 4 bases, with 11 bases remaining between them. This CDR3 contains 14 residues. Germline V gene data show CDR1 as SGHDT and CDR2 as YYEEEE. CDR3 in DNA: TGTGCCAGCAGCTTGCCGGGGATGGGCTATGGCTACACCTTC. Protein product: CASSLPGMGYGYTF. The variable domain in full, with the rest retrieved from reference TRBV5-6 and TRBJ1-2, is DAGVTQSPTHLIKTRGQQVTLRCSPKSGHDTVSWYQQALGQGPQFIFQYYEEEERQRGNFPDRFSGHQFPNYSSELNVNALLLGDSALYLCASSLPGMGYGYTFGSGTRLTVV.

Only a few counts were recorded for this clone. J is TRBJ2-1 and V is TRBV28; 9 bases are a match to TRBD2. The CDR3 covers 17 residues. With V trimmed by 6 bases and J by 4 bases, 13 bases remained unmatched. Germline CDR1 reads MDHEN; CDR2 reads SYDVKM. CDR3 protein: CASSSPGVAGGYNEQFF. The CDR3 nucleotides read TGTGCCAGCAGCTCCCCCGGGGTGGCGGGAGGGTACAATGAGCAGTTCTTC.

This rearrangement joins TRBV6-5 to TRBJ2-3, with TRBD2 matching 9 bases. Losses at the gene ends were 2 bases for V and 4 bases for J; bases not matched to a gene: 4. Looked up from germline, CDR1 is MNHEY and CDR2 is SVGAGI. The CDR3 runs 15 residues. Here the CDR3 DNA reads TGTGCCAGCAGTTACGGTCGCGGGAGGGCAGATACGCAGTATTTT. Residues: CASSYGRGRADTQYF.

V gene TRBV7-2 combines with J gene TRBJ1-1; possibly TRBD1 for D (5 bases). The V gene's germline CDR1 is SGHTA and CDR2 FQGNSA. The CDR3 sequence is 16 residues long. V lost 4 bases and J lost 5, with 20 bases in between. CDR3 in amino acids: CASSSERLREATEAFF. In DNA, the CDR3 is TGTGCCAGCAGCTCCGAGAGGCTCAGGGAGGCTACTGAAGCTTTCTTT.